Following are 18 T cell receptor beta chains from one sample sequenced in a study of CD8 T cells in Susac syndrome. Random hexamers were used to reverse transcribe roughly 0.45 to 1 ug of RNA. TCRdb redid the calling of the immunoSEQ multiplex PCR reads with MiXCR, one entry per CDR3 protein. The sample includes 85,000 to 90,000 distinct CDR3 sequences, 90% to 95% of them seen just once. Sequencing was done on a sample of CD8+ T cells from PBMCs. The receptors derive from a human donor in good health.

The rearrangement joins TRBV12-5 to TRBJ1-1; D may be TRBD1 (5 bases). The germline V and J ends were trimmed by 0 bases and 3 bases, with 8 bases remaining between them. Germline V gene lookup returns CDR1 LGHNT and CDR2 FRNRAP. The CDR3 consists of 14 residues. CDR3 protein: CASGLVWGDTEAFF. The CDR3 DNA sequence: TGTGCTAGTGGTTTGGTATGGGGGGACACTGAAGCTTTCTTT.

Concerning this clonotype itself: One junction end does not reproduce the germline sequence, and a read error may be involved. The genes are TRBV12-3 or TRBV12-4 and TRBJ2-7; 7 bases map to TRBD1. This CDR3 spans 13 amino acids. The CDR3 spells CASSLGTVYEQYF. The CDR3 nucleotides read TGTGCCAGCAGCTTAGGGACAGTCTACGAGCAGTACTTC.

The chain joins TRBV7-2 to TRBJ2-3; 7 bases are a match to TRBD2. CDR1 SGHTA and CDR2 FQGNSA come from the germline V gene. The CDR3 spans 15 residues. The trim removed 6 bases at V and 2 bases at J, leaving 8 bases unmatched. In DNA form, the CDR3 reads TGTGCCAGCAGGGCGACAGCGGGGACCACAGATACGCAGTATTTT. Encoded protein: CASRATAGTTDTQYF.

The chain uses TRBV6-5 and TRBJ2-5; D could derive from TRBD1 or TRBD2 (5 bases each). Per the germline V gene, CDR1 is MNHEY and CDR2 is SVGAGI. Deletions cut 0 bases from V and 4 bases from J, with 15 bases between. The CDR3 covers 16 residues. The CDR3, as DNA: TGTGCCAGCAGTTACTCGATCGGGGCACAACGAGAGACCCAGTACTTC. This encodes CASSYSIGAQRETQYF.

This clonotype occurred a few times. The rearrangement joins TRBV7-9 to TRBJ2-2; no reliable D call. The germline V gene encodes CDR1 SEHNR and CDR2 FQNEAQ (reference sequence). The CDR3 consists of 12 residues. The V and J ends lost 6 bases and 4 bases respectively, with 6 bases between them. The CDR3 protein is CASSPLTGELFF. Here the CDR3 DNA reads TGTGCCAGCAGTCCTCTCACCGGGGAGCTGTTTTTT.

The genes are TRBV23-1 and TRBJ1-3; TRBD1 might be the D (5 bases). TRBV23-1 is noted as an ORF with a role that remains uncertain. V lost 8 bases, J lost 0 bases, and 23 bases lay in between. This CDR3 region has 18 residues. CDR3 loop: CASYSGPLEGYSGNTIYF. DNA of the CDR3: TGCGCCAGCTACTCGGGACCGCTAGAAGGATACTCTGGAAACACCATATATTTT.

V usage is TRBV7-2 and J usage is TRBJ2-3; D unclear. The CDR3 covers 14 residues. Germline V gene sequence: CDR1 SGHTA, CDR2 FQGNSA. V was clipped by 2 bases and J by 3 bases, with 9 bases between them. DNA for the CDR3: TGTGCCAGCAGCTTATCCCTACGGACAGATACGCAGTATTTT. Translating it yields CASSLSLRTDTQYF.

The chain is built from TRBV15 and TRBJ2-2, with 8 nucleotides matching TRBD2. The CDR3 length is 13 residues. In germline, CDR1 is LNHNV, CDR2 YYDKDF (reference sequence). V shed 6 bases and J 4 bases; nucleotides not matched to a gene: 1. The CDR3 protein is CATRAGATGELFF. CDR3 coding DNA: TGTGCCACCAGAGCGGGGGCCACCGGGGAGCTGTTTTTT.

The CDR3 DNA reads as TGTGCCAGCAGACACAGGGGGAACTATGGCTACACCTTC. It translates to CASRHRGNYGYTF. The chain links TRBV5-6 to TRBJ1-2; 8 bases fit TRBD1. Germline V gene sequence: CDR1 SGHDT, CDR2 YYEEEE. There are 13 residues in the CDR3. The junction had 2 bases not matched to a gene; V was cut back by 5 bases and J by 2 bases. Full variable domain (missing parts from reference TRBV5-6 and TRBJ1-2): DAGVTQSPTHLIKTRGQQVTLRCSPKSGHDTVSWYQQALGQGPQFIFQYYEEEERQRGNFPDRFSGHQFPNYSSELNVNALLLGDSALYLCASRHRGNYGYTFGSGTRLTVV.

This clonotype was observed a single time. The V call is TRBV29-1, the J call TRBJ2-7; no clear D. Germline values: CDR1 SQVTM, CDR2 ANQGSEA. The CDR3 contains 10 residues. Trimming took 8 bases from V and 4 from J, leaving 9 bases between them. CDR3: CSPLEYEQYF. The CDR3 region has the DNA TGCAGCCCCCTTGAGTACGAGCAGTACTTC.

The chain has TRBV13 and TRBJ2-7; weak D call: TRBD1 (5 bases). Trimming removed 3 bases from V and 2 bases from J, with 14 bases in between. The CDR3 consists of 15 residues. Germline assignment: CDR1 PRHDT and CDR2 FYEKMQ (reference sequence). In nucleotides, the CDR3 is TGTGCCAGCAGCTTGTCAGGGCGCCGTACCTACGAGCAGTACTTC. Amino acids: CASSLSGRRTYEQYF.

Of note for this clonotype: The junction differs from germline at one of its ends, possibly a read error. The J gene is TRBJ2-5, the V gene TRBV29-1; 7 positions agree with TRBD1. This CDR3 has 14 residues. Germline V gene lookup returns CDR1 SQVTM and CDR2 ANQGSEA. The chain's CDR3 is CSVEAGTAQETQYF. In DNA form, the CDR3 reads TGCAGCGTGGAAGCCGGGACAGCACAAGAGACCCAGTACTTC.

V is TRBV30 and J is TRBJ1-4; 10 nucleotides align to TRBD1. The CDR3 is 14 residues long. V lost 2 bases to trimming and J lost 6 bases; unmatched junction nucleotides: 3. CDR1 and CDR2 from the germline V gene are GTSNPN and SVGIG (reference sequence). CDR3 in DNA: TGTGCCTGGAGTCTGACAGGGGGCTATGAAAAACTGTTTTTT. Its protein is CAWSLTGGYEKLFF. The complete variable domain, with remaining parts taken from reference TRBV30 and TRBJ1-4, reads SQTIHQWPATLVQPVGSPLSLECTVEGTSNPNLYWYRQAAGRGLQLLFYSVGIGQISSEVPQNLSASRPQDRQFILSSKKLLLSDSGFYLCAWSLTGGYEKLFFGSGTQLSVL.

This chain links TRBV12-3 or TRBV12-4 with TRBJ1-2; D is unresolved. CDR3 size: 13 residues. V lost 5 bases, J lost 4 bases, and 11 bases lay in between. CDR3 in amino acids: CASSTTTPYGYTF. Here the CDR3 DNA reads TGTGCCAGCAGTACGACGACACCCTATGGCTACACCTTC.

The rearrangement uses TRBV20-1 and TRBJ2-3; 12 positions match TRBD2. V shed 7 bases, J shed 4 bases, and the junction held 9 bases outside the gene matches. Germline loops: CDR1 DFQATT, CDR2 SNEGSKA (reference sequence). This CDR3 comprises 15 residues. The CDR3 sequence: CSGFGLAGLSDTQYF. The CDR3 nucleotides are TGCAGTGGATTCGGACTAGCGGGGTTGTCAGATACGCAGTATTTT.

The chain is built from TRBV9 and TRBJ2-1, with 8 nucleotides matching TRBD2. V shed 3 bases, J shed 0 bases, and the junction held 2 bases outside the gene matches. Germline CDR1 and CDR2: SGDLS and YYNGEE. This CDR3 is built from 15 residues. The DNA of the CDR3 is TGTGCCAGCAGCGCAAGCGGGAGCTCCTACAATGAGCAGTTCTTC. Encoded protein: CASSASGSSYNEQFF.

V gene TRBV4-1 combines with J gene TRBJ1-4; 7 nucleotides line up with TRBD1. Trimming at V came to 0 bases and at J to 0 bases, leaving 19 bases not matched to a gene. The germline CDR1 and CDR2 sequences are MGHRA and YSYEKL. This CDR3 comprises 22 residues. The CDR3 DNA reads as TGCGCCAGCAGCCAAGAAGTATTAGGACAGGAAGGTGGAAACGCAACTAATGAAAAACTGTTTTTT. Translation gives CASSQEVLGQEGGNATNEKLFF.

The chain employs TRBV5-1 and TRBJ2-4; 9 bases are shared with TRBD1. Germline values: CDR1 SGHRS, CDR2 YFSETQ. There are 19 residues in the CDR3. The V segment lost 0 bases and the J segment 3 bases; nucleotides outside the gene matches: 13. This CDR3 reads CASSLGGQGTNWGKNIQYF. CDR3 nucleotides: TGCGCCAGCAGCTTGGGAGGACAGGGGACAAACTGGGGCAAAAACATTCAGTACTTC.